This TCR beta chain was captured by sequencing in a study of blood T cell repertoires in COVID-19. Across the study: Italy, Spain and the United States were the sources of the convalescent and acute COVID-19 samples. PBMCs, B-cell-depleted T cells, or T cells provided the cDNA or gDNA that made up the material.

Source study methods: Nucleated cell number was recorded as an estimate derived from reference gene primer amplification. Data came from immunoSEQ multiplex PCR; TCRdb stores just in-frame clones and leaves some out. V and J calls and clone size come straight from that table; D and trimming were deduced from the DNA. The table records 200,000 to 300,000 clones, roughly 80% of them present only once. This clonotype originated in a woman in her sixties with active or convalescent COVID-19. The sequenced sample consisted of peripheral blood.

The CDR3 loop is CASSKETSGTGEQFF. CDR3 coding DNA: TGTGCCAGCAGCAAGGAGACTAGCGGGACTGGTGAGCAGTTCTTC. The rearrangement uses TRBV7-2 and TRBJ2-1, with 11 bases fitting TRBD2. CDR3 length equals 15 residues. Germline loops: CDR1 SGHTA, CDR2 FQGNSA. Trimming took 5 bases from V and 9 from J; bases not matched to a gene: 9.